A single T cell receptor beta chain is shown here with its context. The V gene's germline CDR1 is LGHNA and CDR2 YNFKEQ. With 4 bases removed from V and 0 bases from J, the gap between germline ends came to 22 bases. The CDR3 totals 20 residues. The data belong to a study of cytomegalovirus exposure and HLA in healthy donors. 13 Jbeta primers and 60 Vbeta primers were used for the PCR. TCRdb's copy holds only in-frame clones and misses some; the assay was immunoSEQ multiplex PCR. The sample contains roughly 140,000 clones, around 72% of which appear only once. The sample was PBMCs. This TCR came from a man aged 35 to 55 in good health and CMV-seronegative. The chain has TRBV4-2 and TRBJ1-6; tentative D call: TRBD1 (6 bases). CDR3: CASSRESGGGSSSYNSPLHF. The CDR3 nucleotides read TGTGCCAGCAGCCGGGAGTCTGGGGGGGGCTCGAGCTCCTATAATTCACCCCTCCACTTT.